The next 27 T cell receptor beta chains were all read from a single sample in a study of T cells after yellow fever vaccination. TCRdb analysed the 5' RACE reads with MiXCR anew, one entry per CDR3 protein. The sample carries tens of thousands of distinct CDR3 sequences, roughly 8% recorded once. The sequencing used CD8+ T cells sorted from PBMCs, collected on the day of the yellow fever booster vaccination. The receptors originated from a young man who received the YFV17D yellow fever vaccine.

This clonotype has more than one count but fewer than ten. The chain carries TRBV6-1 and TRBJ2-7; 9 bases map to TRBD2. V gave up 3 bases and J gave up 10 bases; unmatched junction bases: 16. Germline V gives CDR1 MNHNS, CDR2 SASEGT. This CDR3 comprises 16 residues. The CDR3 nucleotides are TGTGCCAGCAGTGACCCGACTAGCGGACAGACCCCCTGTCAGTACTTC. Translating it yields CASSDPTSGQTPCQYF.

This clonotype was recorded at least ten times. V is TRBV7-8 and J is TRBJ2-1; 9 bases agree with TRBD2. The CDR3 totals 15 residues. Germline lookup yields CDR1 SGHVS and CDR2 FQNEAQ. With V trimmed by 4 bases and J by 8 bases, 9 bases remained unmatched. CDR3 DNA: TGTGCCAGCAGCTGGATTAGCGGGAGCGTTGATGAGCAGTTCTTC. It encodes CASSWISGSVDEQFF.

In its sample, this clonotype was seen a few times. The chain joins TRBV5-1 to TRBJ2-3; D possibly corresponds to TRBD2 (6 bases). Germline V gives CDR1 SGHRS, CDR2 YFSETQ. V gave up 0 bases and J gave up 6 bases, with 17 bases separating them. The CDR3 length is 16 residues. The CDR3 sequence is CASSLVGGTQADTQYF. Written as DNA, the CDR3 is TGCGCCAGCAGCTTGGTAGGCGGGACCCAAGCCGATACGCAGTATTTT.

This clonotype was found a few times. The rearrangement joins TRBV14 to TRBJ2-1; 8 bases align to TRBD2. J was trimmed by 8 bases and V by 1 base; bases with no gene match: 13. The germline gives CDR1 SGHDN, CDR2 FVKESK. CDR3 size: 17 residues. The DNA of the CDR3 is TGTGCCAGCAGCCAAGGATGGTCTAGCGGGTGGGGGCATGAGCAGTTCTTC. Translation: CASSQGWSSGWGHEQFF. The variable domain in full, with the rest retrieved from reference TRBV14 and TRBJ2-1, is EAGVTQFPSHSVIEKGQTVTLRCDPISGHDNLYWYRRVMGKEIKFLLHFVKESKQDESGMPNNRFLAERTGGTYSTLKVQPAELEDSGVYFCASSQGWSSGWGHEQFFGPGTRLTVL.

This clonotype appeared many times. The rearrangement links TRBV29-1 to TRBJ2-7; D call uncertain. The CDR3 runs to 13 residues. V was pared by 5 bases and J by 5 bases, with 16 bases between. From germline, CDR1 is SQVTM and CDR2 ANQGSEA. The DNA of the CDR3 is TGCAGCGTTTTAGGGAACGAATACGACGAGCAGTACTTC. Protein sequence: CSVLGNEYDEQYF.

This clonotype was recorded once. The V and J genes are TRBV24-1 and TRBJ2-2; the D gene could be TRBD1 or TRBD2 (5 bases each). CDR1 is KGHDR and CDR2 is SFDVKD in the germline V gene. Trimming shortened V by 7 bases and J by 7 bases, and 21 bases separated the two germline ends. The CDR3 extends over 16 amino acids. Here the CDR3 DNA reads TGTGCCACCAGCGAGACCGGGGCCGAGGGCCACGGGGAGCTGTTTTTT. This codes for CATSETGAEGHGELFF.

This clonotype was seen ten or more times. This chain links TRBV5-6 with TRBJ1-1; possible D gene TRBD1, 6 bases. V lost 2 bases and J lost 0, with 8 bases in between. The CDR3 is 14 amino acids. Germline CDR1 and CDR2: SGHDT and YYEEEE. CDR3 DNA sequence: TGTGCCAGCAGCTTAGGACAGATGAACACTGAAGCTTTCTTT. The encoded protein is CASSLGQMNTEAFF.

In DNA, the CDR3 is TGCAGTGCGCCCGGGACTAGCGGAACGGGGATGTCCTACGAGCAGTACTTC. This translates into CSAPGTSGTGMSYEQYF. V and J are TRBV20-1 and TRBJ2-7, with 11 bases that match TRBD2. Germline-derived CDR1 and CDR2 are DFQATT and SNEGSKA (reference sequence). With 6 bases clipped from V and 1 base from J, the junction kept 14 bases outside the gene matches. The length of the CDR3 is 17 residues.

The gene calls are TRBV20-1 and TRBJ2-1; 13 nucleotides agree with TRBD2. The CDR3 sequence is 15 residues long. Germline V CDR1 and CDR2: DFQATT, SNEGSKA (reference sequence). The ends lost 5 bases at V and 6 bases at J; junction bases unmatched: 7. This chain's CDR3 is CSADGLAGVGNEQFF. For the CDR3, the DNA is TGCAGTGCTGACGGACTAGCGGGAGTCGGCAATGAGCAGTTCTTC.

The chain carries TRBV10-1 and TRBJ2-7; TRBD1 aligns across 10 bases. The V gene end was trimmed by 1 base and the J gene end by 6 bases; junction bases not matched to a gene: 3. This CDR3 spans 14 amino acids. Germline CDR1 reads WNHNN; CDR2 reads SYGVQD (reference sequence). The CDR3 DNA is TGCGCCAGCAGTGAGTTTGGACAGGGGGGCGAGCAGTACTTC. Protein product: CASSEFGQGGEQYF.

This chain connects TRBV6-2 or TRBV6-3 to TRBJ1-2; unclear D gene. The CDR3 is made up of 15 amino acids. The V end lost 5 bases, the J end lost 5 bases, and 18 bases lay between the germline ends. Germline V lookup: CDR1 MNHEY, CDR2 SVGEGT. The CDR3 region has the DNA TGTGCCAGCAGTCCCACTGGAGAGGGTCGGTATGGCTACACCTTC. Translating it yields CASSPTGEGRYGYTF.

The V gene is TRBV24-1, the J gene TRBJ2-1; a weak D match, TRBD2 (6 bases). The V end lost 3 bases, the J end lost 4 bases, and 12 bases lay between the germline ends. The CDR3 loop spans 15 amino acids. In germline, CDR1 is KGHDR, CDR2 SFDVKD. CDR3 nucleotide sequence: TGTGCCACCAGTGATCGGCGGGAAGTTTACAATGAGCAGTTCTTC. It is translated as CATSDRREVYNEQFF.

In DNA, the CDR3 is TGCGCCAGCAGTGAGGTCGACGGGGGCGAGCAGTACTTC. It codes for CASSEVDGGEQYF. The chain uses TRBV10-1 and TRBJ2-7; tentative D call: TRBD2 (6 bases). The CDR3 contains 13 residues. V lost 2 bases to trimming and J lost 6 bases, with 11 bases between them. Germline CDR1 is WNHNN and CDR2 is SYGVQD (reference sequence).

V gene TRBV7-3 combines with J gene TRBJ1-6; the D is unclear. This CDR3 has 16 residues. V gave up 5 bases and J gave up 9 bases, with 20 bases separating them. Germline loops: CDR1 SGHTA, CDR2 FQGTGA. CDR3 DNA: TGTGCCAGCAGCCCCCCCGGCAGGCGAACCTTTTCACCCCTCCACTTT. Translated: CASSPPGRRTFSPLHF.

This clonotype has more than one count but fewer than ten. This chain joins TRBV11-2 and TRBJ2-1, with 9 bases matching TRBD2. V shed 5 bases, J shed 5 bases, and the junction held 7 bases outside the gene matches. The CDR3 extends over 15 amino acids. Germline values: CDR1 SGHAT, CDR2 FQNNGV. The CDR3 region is CASSQGLATNNEQFF. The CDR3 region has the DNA TGTGCCAGCAGCCAAGGACTAGCGACTAACAATGAGCAGTTCTTC.

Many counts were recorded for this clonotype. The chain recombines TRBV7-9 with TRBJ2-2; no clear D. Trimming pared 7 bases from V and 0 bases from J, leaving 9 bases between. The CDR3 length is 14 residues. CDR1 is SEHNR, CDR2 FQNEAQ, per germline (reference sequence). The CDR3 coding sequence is TGTGCCAGCACCGGTAACCCGAACACCGGGGAGCTGTTTTTT. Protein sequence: CASTGNPNTGELFF.

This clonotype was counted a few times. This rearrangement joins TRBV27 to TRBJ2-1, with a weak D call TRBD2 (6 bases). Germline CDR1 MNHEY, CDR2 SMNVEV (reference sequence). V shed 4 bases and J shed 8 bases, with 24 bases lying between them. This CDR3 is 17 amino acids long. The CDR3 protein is CASSSSPVSTRSDEQFF. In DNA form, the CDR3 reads TGTGCCAGCAGTTCCTCACCCGTCTCGACTAGATCCGATGAGCAGTTCTTC.

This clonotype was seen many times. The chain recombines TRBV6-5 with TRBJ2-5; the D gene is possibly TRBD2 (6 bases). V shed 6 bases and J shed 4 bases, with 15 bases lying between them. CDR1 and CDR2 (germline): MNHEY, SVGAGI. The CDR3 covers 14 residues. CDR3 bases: TGTGCCAGCAGACCCCCGGGAGCCCCAGAGACCCAGTACTTC. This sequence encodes CASRPPGAPETQYF.

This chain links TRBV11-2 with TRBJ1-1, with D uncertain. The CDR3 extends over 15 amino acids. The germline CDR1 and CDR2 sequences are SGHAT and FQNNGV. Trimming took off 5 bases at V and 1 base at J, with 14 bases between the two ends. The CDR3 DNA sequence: TGTGCCAGCAGCACATCCCCGACGGCGAACACTGAAGCTTTCTTT. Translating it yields CASSTSPTANTEAFF.

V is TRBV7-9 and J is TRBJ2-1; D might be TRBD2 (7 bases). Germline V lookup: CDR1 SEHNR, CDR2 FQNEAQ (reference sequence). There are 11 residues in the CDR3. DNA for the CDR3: TGTGCTTCCCGGGGGGCTGGGGAGCAGTTCTTC. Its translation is CASRGAGEQFF.

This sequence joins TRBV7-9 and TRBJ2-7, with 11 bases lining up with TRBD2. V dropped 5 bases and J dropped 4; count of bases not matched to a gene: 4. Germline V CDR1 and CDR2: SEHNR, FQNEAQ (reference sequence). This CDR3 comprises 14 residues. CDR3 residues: CASSRLAGNYEQYF. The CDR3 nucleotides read TGTGCCAGCAGCAGACTAGCGGGAAATTACGAGCAGTACTTC.

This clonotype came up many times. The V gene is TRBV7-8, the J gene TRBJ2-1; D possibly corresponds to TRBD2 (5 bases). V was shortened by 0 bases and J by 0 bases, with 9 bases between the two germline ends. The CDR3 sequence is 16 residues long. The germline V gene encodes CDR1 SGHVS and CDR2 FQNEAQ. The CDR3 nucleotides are TGTGCCAGCAGCTTAGCGCCCCGGGGCTCCTACAATGAGCAGTTCTTC. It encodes CASSLAPRGSYNEQFF. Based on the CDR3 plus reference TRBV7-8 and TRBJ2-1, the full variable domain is GAGVSQSPRYKVAKRGQDVALRCDPISGHVSLFWYQQALGQGPEFLTYFQNEAQLDKSGLPSDRFFAERPEGSVSTLKIQRTQQEDSAVYLCASSLAPRGSYNEQFFGPGTRLTVL.

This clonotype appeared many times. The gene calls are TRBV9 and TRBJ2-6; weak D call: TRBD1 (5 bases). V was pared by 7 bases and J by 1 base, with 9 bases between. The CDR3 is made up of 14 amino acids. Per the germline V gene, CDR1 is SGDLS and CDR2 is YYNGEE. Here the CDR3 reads CASGAKSGANVLTF. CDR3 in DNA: TGTGCCAGCGGGGCCAAATCTGGGGCCAACGTCCTGACTTTC.

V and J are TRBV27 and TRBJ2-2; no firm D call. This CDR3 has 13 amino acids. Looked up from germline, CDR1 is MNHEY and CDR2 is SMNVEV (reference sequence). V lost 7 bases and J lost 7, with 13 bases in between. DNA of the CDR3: TGTGCCAGCACTTTTATTTCAGGCGGGGAGCTGTTTTTT. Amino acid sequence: CASTFISGGELFF.

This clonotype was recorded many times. CDR3 protein: CASSQGGFAYEQYF. The CDR3 bases are TGTGCCAGCAGCCAAGGGGGTTTCGCCTACGAGCAGTACTTC. The V gene is TRBV4-2, the J gene TRBJ2-7; D gene ambiguous. Germline V gene sequence: CDR1 LGHNA, CDR2 YNFKEQ. This CDR3 is 14 amino acids long. V was cut by 1 base and J by 2 bases, with 9 bases left in between.

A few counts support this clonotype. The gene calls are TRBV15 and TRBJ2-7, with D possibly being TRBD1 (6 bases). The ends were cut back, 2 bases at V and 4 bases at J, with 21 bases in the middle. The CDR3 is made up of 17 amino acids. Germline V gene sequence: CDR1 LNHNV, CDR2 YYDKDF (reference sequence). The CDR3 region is CATSRPNRDKGTYEQYF. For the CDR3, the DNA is TGTGCCACCAGCAGACCCAACCGGGACAAGGGAACGTACGAGCAGTACTTC.

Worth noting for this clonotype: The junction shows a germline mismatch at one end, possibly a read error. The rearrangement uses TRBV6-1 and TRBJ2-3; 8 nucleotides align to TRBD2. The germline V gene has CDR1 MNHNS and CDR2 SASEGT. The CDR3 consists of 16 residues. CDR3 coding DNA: TGTGACAGCAGTCCGGAGGCTAGCGGGCTCACAGATACGCAGTATTTT. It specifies CDSSPEASGLTDTQYF.